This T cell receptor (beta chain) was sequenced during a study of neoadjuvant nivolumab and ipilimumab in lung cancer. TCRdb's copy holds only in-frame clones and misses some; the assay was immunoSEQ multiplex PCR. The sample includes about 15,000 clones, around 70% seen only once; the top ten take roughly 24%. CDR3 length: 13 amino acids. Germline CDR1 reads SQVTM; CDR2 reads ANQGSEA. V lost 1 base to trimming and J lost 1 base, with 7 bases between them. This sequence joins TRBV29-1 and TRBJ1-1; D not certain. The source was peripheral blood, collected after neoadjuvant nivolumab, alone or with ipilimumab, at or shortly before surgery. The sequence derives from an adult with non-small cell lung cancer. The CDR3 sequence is CSVEGARNTEAFF. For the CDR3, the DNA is TGCAGCGTTGAAGGGGCGCGGAACACTGAAGCTTTCTTT. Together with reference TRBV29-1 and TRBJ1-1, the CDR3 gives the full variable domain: SAVISQKPSRDICQRGTSLTIQCQVDSQVTMMFWYRQQPGQSLTLIATANQGSEATYESGFVIDKFPISRPNLTFSTLTVSNMSPEDSSIYLCSVEGARNTEAFFGQGTRLTVV.